The 5 T cell receptor beta chains reported below all come from one sample, sequenced in a study of patients and donors after allogeneic stem cell transplantation. TCRdb fed the RT-PCR reads into MiXCR, producing one record per CDR3 protein. The sample has about 410,000 distinct CDR3 sequences, roughly 17% seen once. The sequenced material came from blood, either unsorted or a sorted T cell fraction (not recorded which). These TCRs come from a human donor who was either an allogeneic HSCT recipient or a stem cell or donor lymphocyte infusion donor (not recorded which). It is not recorded whose cells these are; they may come from a transplant donor.

This clonotype appeared many times. The chain carries TRBV12-3 or TRBV12-4 and TRBJ1-1, with D maybe TRBD1 (5 bases). Trimming stripped 1 base from V and 6 bases from J, with 9 bases between. The length of the CDR3 is 13 residues. CDR3: CASSLGGRPEAFF. CDR3 nucleotide sequence: TGTGCCAGCAGTTTAGGGGGCCGGCCTGAAGCTTTCTTT.

CDR3 nucleotides: TGTGCCAGCAGAGGGGACGGTGACACTGAAGCTTTCTTT. Protein product: CASRGDGDTEAFF. The V gene is TRBV9, the J gene TRBJ1-1, with D maybe TRBD1 (5 bases). The CDR3 consists of 13 residues. Germline V gene data show CDR1 as SGDLS and CDR2 as YYNGEE. Trimming removed 5 bases from V and 3 bases from J, with 11 bases in between. Together with reference TRBV9 and TRBJ1-1, the CDR3 gives the full variable domain: DSGVTQTPKHLITATGQRVTLRCSPRSGDLSVYWYQQSLDQGLQFLIQYYNGEERAKGNILERFSAQQFPDLHSELNLSSLELGDSALYFCASRGDGDTEAFFGQGTRLTVV.

This clonotype turned up a few times. The chain's CDR3 is CASRRLAGDYEQYF. CDR3 sequence (DNA): TGTGCCAGCAGGCGACTAGCGGGAGACTACGAGCAGTACTTC. The chain combines TRBV6-1 with TRBJ2-7; TRBD2 agrees at 12 bases. This CDR3 comprises 14 residues. V lost 6 bases and J lost 3; bases outside the gene matches: 3. CDR1 and CDR2 from the germline V gene are MNHNS and SASEGT.

This clonotype has a handful of counts. The rearrangement uses TRBV6-6 and TRBJ1-3; no definite D call. CDR3 length: 11 amino acids. Germline loops: CDR1 MNHNY, CDR2 SVGAGI (reference sequence). Trimming stripped 5 bases from V and 8 bases from J, with 7 bases between. CDR3 coding DNA: TGTGCCAGCAGTCGAAGGGACACCATATATTTT. Residues: CASSRRDTIYF.

A few counts support this clonotype. The chain is built from TRBV18 and TRBJ1-4, with D hard to call. The CDR3 consists of 14 residues. Per the germline V gene, CDR1 is KGHSH and CDR2 is LQKENI. Trimming took off 4 bases at V and 3 bases at J, with 9 bases between the two ends. The CDR3 region is CASSLKAANEKLFF. DNA of the CDR3: TGTGCCAGCTCACTGAAGGCGGCTAATGAAAAACTGTTTTTT.